The rows below give T cell receptor beta chains drawn from one sample of a study of blood T cell repertoires in COVID-19. Clones were read by immunoSEQ multiplex PCR, and TCRdb kept only the in-frame ones, dropping some. This table holds about 75,000 clones, roughly 88% found once. The sequencing sample was made of peripheral blood. The receptors here all came from a human donor in a cohort sampled during active COVID-19. CDR3s include the opening cysteine and the closing phenylalanine or tryptophan. D genes are given only for firm matches. Clone size appears in some rows only: once, few, many, or a class for an expanded clone.

j_call clone_size v_call d_call cdr3_nt cdr3_aa
TRBJ1-6 . TRBV13 . TGTGCCAGCAGCTCTACAGGGAACTCACCCCTCCACTTT CASSSTGNSPLHF
TRBJ2-4 . TRBV6-2/TRBV6-3 TRBD1 TGTGCCAGCAGTTACGGCCTGCGGCCTCCCACAGGGGACAAAAACATTCAGTACTTC CASSYGLRPPTGDKNIQYF
TRBJ2-3 few TRBV7-6 TRBD2 TGTGCCAGCAGCTTTAGCCCCGAAGCGGGGGGGCCAACAGATACGCAGTATTTT CASSFSPEAGGPTDTQYF
TRBJ1-5 . TRBV5-5 . TGTGCCAGCAGCTTGATGGTCAGGGGTGGTCAGCCCCAGCATTTT CASSLMVRGGQPQHF
TRBJ2-7 . TRBV11-2 . TGTGCCAGCAGCTTGTGGAGAGGGATCGGCAACGAGCAGTACTTC CASSLWRGIGNEQYF
TRBJ2-5 . TRBV3-1/TRBV3-2 . TGTGCCAGCAGTACCGAGTCGCGGGAGACCCAGTACTTC CASSTESRETQYF
TRBJ1-5 . TRBV19 . TGTGCCAGTAGTATCCGGGACTCTAATCAGCCCCAGCATTTT CASSIRDSNQPQHF
TRBJ1-1 . TRBV27 . TGTGCCAGCAGTTTATCGGGCCGTGCCACTGAAGCTTTCTTT CASSLSGRATEAFF
TRBJ1-2 . TRBV4-2 TRBD1 TGTGCCAGCAGCCAACCCAACAGGGGAGCTAACTATGGCTACACCTTC CASSQPNRGANYGYTF
TRBJ2-7 . TRBV18 . TGTGCCAGCTCGGTCGGGTCGGGTTCGTCCGAGCAGTACTTC CASSVGSGSSEQYF
TRBJ1-2 . TRBV6-2/TRBV6-3 . TGTGCCAGCAGTTACTCGGCTCCAAACTATGGCTACACCTTC CASSYSAPNYGYTF
TRBJ2-7 . TRBV2 . TGTGCCAGCAGGCTGCAGGGTCTCGAGCAGTACTTC CASRLQGLEQYF
TRBJ2-7 . TRBV7-8 . TGTGCCAGCGGTCCGTTTGAACGAGCCTACGAGCAGTACTTC CASGPFERAYEQYF
TRBJ2-5 . TRBV7-2 . TGTGCCAGCACCCTAATGGAGACCCAGTACTTC CASTLMETQYF
TRBJ2-3 . TRBV9 TRBD2 TGTGCCAGCAGCAGGGGACTAGCGGCAACAGATACGCAGTATTTT CASSRGLAATDTQYF
TRBJ2-3 . TRBV5-6 TRBD2 TGTGCCGGACGTCGAGGGGGACTAGCCACAGATACGCAGTATTTT CAGRRGGLATDTQYF
TRBJ2-7 . TRBV6-2/TRBV6-3 TRBD1 TGTGCCAGCAGTTTTGACAGGGTCGACTACGAGCAGTACTTC CASSFDRVDYEQYF
TRBJ2-7 few TRBV18 . TGTGCCAGCTCACCACGGCAGTCAAGCTCGGGAGTGAGCTACGAGCAGTACTTC CASSPRQSSSGVSYEQYF
TRBJ2-7 . TRBV19 . TGTGCCAGTATGCCTTGGGGCGGCTCCTACGAGCAGTACTTC CASMPWGGSYEQYF
TRBJ1-4 . TRBV18 TRBD1 TGTGCCAGCTCTGGGACAGGGGCGAGGACAACTAATGAAAAACTGTTTTTT CASSGTGARTTNEKLFF
TRBJ2-7 . TRBV20-1 . TGCAGTGCTAGTGCACAAATCTACGAGCAGTACTTC CSASAQIYEQYF
TRBJ1-2 . TRBV11-2 . TGTGCCAGCAGCCGGGTTGGGGGCTTGGGCTACACCTTC CASSRVGGLGYTF
TRBJ1-2 . TRBV27 . TGTGCCAGCAGACAAGAGTCAACCCAGGGCTATGGCTACACCTTC CASRQESTQGYGYTF
TRBJ1-1 . TRBV9 TRBD1 TGTGCCAGCAGCCCGACAGGGCGGGTTGGGAACACTGAAGCTTTCTTT CASSPTGRVGNTEAFF
TRBJ2-3 once TRBV7-2 TRBD1 TGTGTCAGCAGCTTAGCAGGGGGCGCAGATACGCAGTATTTT CVSSLAGGADTQYF
TRBJ2-7 . TRBV11-2 TRBD2 TGTGCCAGCGCCGATCCGGGGGGTCTTCGGCGCGAGCAGTACTTC CASADPGGLRREQYF
TRBJ2-7 once TRBV4-2 . TGTGCCAGCAGCCAAGCCGAAGGGGCCTACGAGCAGTACTTC CASSQAEGAYEQYF
TRBJ1-5 once TRBV19 . TGTGCCAGTAAAGGCAGGCAAAATCAGCCCCAGCATTTT CASKGRQNQPQHF
TRBJ2-2 . TRBV7-2 TRBD2 TGTGCCAGCAGCTGGACTAGCGGCACCGGGGAGCTGTTTTTT CASSWTSGTGELFF
TRBJ2-5 . TRBV7-9 TRBD2 TGTGCCAGCAAACTAAGGCGTTCGGGGGGAGCCCAGTACTTC CASKLRRSGGAQYF
TRBJ2-7 . TRBV6-6 . TGTGCCAGCAGTACAGGGCTATTCTCCTACGAGCAGTACTTC CASSTGLFSYEQYF
TRBJ1-1 . TRBV7-9 . TGTGCCAGCAGCTTAGACGCGGATTTGGAAGCTTTCTTT CASSLDADLEAFF
TRBJ2-1 . TRBV5-1 TRBD2 TGCGCCAGCATGACTAGCGGGGGCTCCTACAATGAGCAGTTCTTC CASMTSGGSYNEQFF
TRBJ1-1 . TRBV10-3 . TGTGCCATCAGTGAGTCAAGAGGGCGGGGGAACACTGAAGCTTTCTTT CAISESRGRGNTEAFF
TRBJ2-3 . TRBV13 TRBD1 TGTGCCAGCAGCTTAGGCAGGGGGACCCGTGTAGATACGCAGTATTTT CASSLGRGTRVDTQYF
TRBJ1-1 . TRBV7-8 . TGTGCCAGCAGCTTAGGGGGGGGAGGGCAGGCTGAAGCTTTCTTT CASSLGGGGQAEAFF
TRBJ1-1 . TRBV15 . TGTGCCACCAGCAGGGACATTTCGAACACTGAAGCTTTCTTT CATSRDISNTEAFF